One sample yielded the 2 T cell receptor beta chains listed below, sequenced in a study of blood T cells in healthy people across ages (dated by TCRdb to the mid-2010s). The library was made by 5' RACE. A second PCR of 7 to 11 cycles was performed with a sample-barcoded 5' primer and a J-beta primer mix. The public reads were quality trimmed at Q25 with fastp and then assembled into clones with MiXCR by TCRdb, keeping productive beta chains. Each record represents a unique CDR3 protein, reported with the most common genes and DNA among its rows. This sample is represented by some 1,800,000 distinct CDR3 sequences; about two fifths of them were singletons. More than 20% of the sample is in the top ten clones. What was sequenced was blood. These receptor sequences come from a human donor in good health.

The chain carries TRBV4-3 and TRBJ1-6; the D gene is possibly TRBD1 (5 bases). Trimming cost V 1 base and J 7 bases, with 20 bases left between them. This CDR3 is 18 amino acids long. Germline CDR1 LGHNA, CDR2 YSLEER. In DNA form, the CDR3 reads TGCGCCAGCAGCCAAGGGCCGGGACGACAGATTCCAAATTCACCCCTCCACTTT. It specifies CASSQGPGRQIPNSPLHF.

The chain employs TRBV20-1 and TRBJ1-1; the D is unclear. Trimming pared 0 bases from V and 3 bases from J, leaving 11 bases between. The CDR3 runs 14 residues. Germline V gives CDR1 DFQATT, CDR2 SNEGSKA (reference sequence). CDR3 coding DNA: TGCAGTGCTAGAGAAACGGGGTTCGACACTGAAGCTTTCTTT. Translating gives CSARETGFDTEAFF.